Given below is one T cell receptor (beta chain) in context. No antigen is known for it. This sample was taken from a study of T cell responses to AZD1222 COVID-19 vaccine. Overall study context: Doses given second, at about 4 or about 12 weeks, were pooled. Study-wide findings and caveats: Following two doses of AZD1222, Spike-specific TCR breadth and depth rose. Spike regions recognized by vaccine-associated CD4 TCRs spanned the protein, led by 160-218 and 743-854. Unmutated variant regions are reportedly targeted by nearly half of spike-specific TCRs.

Germline loops: CDR1 SGHRS, CDR2 YFSETQ. The CDR3 has 14 amino acids. Trimming took 3 bases from V and 4 from J, leaving 14 bases between them. Using immunoSEQ multiplex PCR, the repertoire was profiled, and TCRdb retains in-frame clones only, with some absent. This table has 150,000 or so clones, about 90% appearing once. The source was peripheral blood, collected on day 0 of AZD1222 vaccination. The sequence came from an adult in good health. The rearrangement uses TRBV5-1 and TRBJ2-7; perhaps D is TRBD1 or TRBD2 (6 bases each). The CDR3 DNA reads TGCGCCAGCAGCTGGGGGGCAGGGGATTACGAGCAGTACTTC. Its translation: CASSWGAGDYEQYF.